One and the same sample provided the 11 T cell receptor beta chains below, sequenced in a study of blood T cell repertoires in COVID-19. Sequencing used immunoSEQ multiplex PCR; TCRdb keeps in-frame clones, though not all of them. The sample records roughly 53,000 clones, 75% to 90% being singletons. The sample consisted of peripheral blood. The receptors were sampled from a woman older than 75 with COVID-19, enrolled during active disease.

A few counts support this clone. The J gene is TRBJ2-1, the V gene TRBV5-6; possible D gene TRBD1, 5 bases. The CDR3 runs 16 residues. The germline V gene has CDR1 SGHDT and CDR2 YYEEEE. Trimming cost V 4 bases and J 0 bases, with 14 bases left between them. CDR3 nucleotides: TGTGCCAGCAGCCACAGGACACTCCGCTCCTACAATGAGCAGTTCTTC. Protein sequence: CASSHRTLRSYNEQFF.

The rearrangement uses TRBV3-1 (or the pseudogene TRBV3-2) and TRBJ2-7, with D perhaps matching TRBD2 (6 bases). Looked up from germline, CDR1 is LGHDT and CDR2 is YNNKEL (reference sequence). V dropped 4 bases and J dropped 6 bases, with 16 bases sitting between them. The CDR3 loop spans 14 amino acids. The CDR3 DNA reads TGTGCCAGCAGCCGGGACTCCGGTACGGGCGAGCAGTACTTC. The encoded protein is CASSRDSGTGEQYF.

The rearrangement joins TRBV3-1 (or the pseudogene TRBV3-2) to TRBJ1-1; 7 nucleotides align to TRBD1. Unmatched junction bases numbered 5, after V lost 3 bases and J lost 1 base. Germline V lookup: CDR1 LGHDT, CDR2 YNNKEL (reference sequence). The CDR3 has 15 residues. The CDR3 DNA reads TGTGCCAGCAGCCACCGACAGGGTACGAACACTGAAGCTTTCTTT. It encodes CASSHRQGTNTEAFF.

The chain carries TRBV5-1 and TRBJ2-6; 13 bases are a match to TRBD2. The CDR3 has 17 residues. Per germline, CDR1 SGHRS and CDR2 YFSETQ. V shed 4 bases and J 2 bases; nucleotides not matched to a gene: 3. The CDR3 is CASSRTSGSAGANVLTF. CDR3 coding DNA: TGCGCCAGCAGCAGGACTAGCGGGAGTGCTGGGGCCAACGTCCTGACTTTC.

The rearrangement uses TRBV29-1 and TRBJ2-1, with 14 bases identical to TRBD2. The CDR3 runs to 15 residues. Germline V gene lookup returns CDR1 SQVTM and CDR2 ANQGSEA. After removal of 8 bases from V and 7 bases from J, the junction contained 10 bases not matched to a gene. The CDR3 region is CSFSGTSGSNNEQFF. Written as DNA, the CDR3 is TGCAGCTTTTCTGGGACTAGCGGGAGTAATAATGAGCAGTTCTTC.

The chain is built from TRBV7-9 and TRBJ1-4; tentatively, D is TRBD1 (5 bases). From germline, CDR1 is SEHNR and CDR2 FQNEAQ (reference sequence). V lost 4 bases to trimming and J lost 2 bases, with 14 bases between them. This CDR3 is built from 16 residues. Here the CDR3 DNA reads TGTGCCAGCAGCTCCCACAAGAAGGGGACTAATGAAAAACTGTTTTTT. This sequence encodes CASSSHKKGTNEKLFF.

The CDR3: CASSVGGRGTGELFF. As DNA, the CDR3 is TGTGCCAGCAGTGTTGGAGGGCGAGGCACCGGGGAGCTGTTTTTT. The chain uses TRBV6-4 and TRBJ2-2, with D perhaps TRBD2 (6 bases). Germline assignment: CDR1 MRHNA and CDR2 SNTAGT. V was shortened by 4 bases and J by 4 bases, with 13 bases between the two germline ends. This CDR3 has 15 amino acids.

The chain couples TRBV27 to TRBJ1-5; 9 bases map to TRBD1. CDR1 is MNHEY and CDR2 is SMNVEV in the germline V gene (reference sequence). The CDR3 has 16 amino acids. The V segment lost 5 bases and the J segment 3 bases; nucleotides outside the gene matches: 8. In DNA, the CDR3 is TGTGCCAGCAGTCCCTGGGGACAGGGACACAATCAGCCCCAGCATTTT. Amino acids: CASSPWGQGHNQPQHF.

This clone was picked up one time. The rearrangement uses TRBV15 and TRBJ2-5, with 9 bases identical to TRBD2. The CDR3 spans 17 residues. CDR1 LNHNV and CDR2 YYDKDF come from the germline V gene (reference sequence). Trimming took 1 base from V and 3 from J; bases not matched to a gene: 9. CDR3 in amino acids: CATSRGSWRGGKETQYF. DNA for the CDR3: TGTGCCACCAGCAGAGGAAGTTGGCGGGGGGGTAAAGAGACCCAGTACTTC.

The rearrangement uses TRBV5-6 and TRBJ1-2; TRBD1 matches 9 bases. The CDR3 is 14 amino acids. From germline, CDR1 is SGHDT and CDR2 YYEEEE. V shed 4 bases and J 2 bases; nucleotides not matched to a gene: 3. The CDR3 spells CASSTGTGNYGYTF. The DNA of the CDR3 is TGTGCCAGCAGCACCGGGACAGGGAACTATGGCTACACCTTC.

This sequence joins TRBV5-5 and TRBJ2-7, with 9 bases aligning to TRBD1. With V trimmed by 0 bases and J by 6 bases, 4 bases remained unmatched. CDR1 and CDR2 from the germline V gene are SGHKS and YYEKEE (reference sequence). CDR3 length: 14 amino acids. This chain's CDR3 is CASSLGDRVVEQYF. In DNA form, the CDR3 reads TGTGCCAGCAGCTTGGGGGACAGGGTGGTCGAGCAGTACTTC.